This TCR beta chain was obtained from a study of T cell changes during pregnancy in multiple sclerosis. V dropped 2 bases and J dropped 7; count of bases not matched to a gene: 14. The CDR3 extends over 18 amino acids. CDR1 is LGHNA, CDR2 YSLEER, per germline. Some clones are missing from TCRdb's copy, which holds only in-frame ones; the method was immunoSEQ multiplex PCR. The sample carries tens of thousands of clones, less than 95% recorded once. This sequence originates from a female donor with multiple sclerosis, enrolled in a pregnancy study. V is TRBV4-3 and J is TRBJ2-2, with 9 bases that match TRBD2. The sequencing used peripheral blood, collected in the second trimester of pregnancy. The CDR3 region is CASSQLIASGEVGGELFF. CDR3 bases: TGCGCCAGCAGCCAACTTATAGCTAGCGGGGAAGTCGGCGGGGAGCTGTTTTTT.